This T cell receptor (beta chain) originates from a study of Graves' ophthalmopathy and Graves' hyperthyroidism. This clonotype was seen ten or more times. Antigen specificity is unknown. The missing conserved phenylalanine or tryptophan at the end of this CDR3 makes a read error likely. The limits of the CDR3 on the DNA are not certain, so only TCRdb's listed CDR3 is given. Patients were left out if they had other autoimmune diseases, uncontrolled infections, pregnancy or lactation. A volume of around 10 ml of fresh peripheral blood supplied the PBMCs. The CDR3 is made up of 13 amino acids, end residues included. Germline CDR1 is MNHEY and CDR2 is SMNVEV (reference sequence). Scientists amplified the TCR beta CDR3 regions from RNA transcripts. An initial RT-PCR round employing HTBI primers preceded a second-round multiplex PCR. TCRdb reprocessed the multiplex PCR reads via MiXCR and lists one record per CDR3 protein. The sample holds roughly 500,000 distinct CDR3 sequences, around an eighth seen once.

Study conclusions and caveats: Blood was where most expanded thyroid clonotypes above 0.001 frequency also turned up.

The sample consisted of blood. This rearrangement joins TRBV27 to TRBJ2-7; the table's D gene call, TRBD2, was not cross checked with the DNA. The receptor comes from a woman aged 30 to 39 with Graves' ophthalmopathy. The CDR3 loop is CASSLTSGGPKAI.